The TCR beta chain described here comes from a study of blood T cell repertoires in COVID-19. Study at large: The samples span acute and convalescent COVID-19 from the United States, Italy and Spain. In each case, the material was cDNA or gDNA derived from T cells, B-cell-depleted T cells, or PBMCs.

How the authors handled the data: Amplification of reference gene primers was used by the study to estimate nucleated cell counts. The assay was immunoSEQ multiplex PCR, and TCRdb's table has in-frame clones only and misses some. V, J and clone size are taken as reported in that table, and D and trimming were inferred from the DNA itself. Among 55,000 to 75,000 clones listed, about three quarters were seen once. Comments on this clone: An end of the junction differs from the germline gene, which may be a read error.

Germline V lookup: CDR1 MNHEY, CDR2 SVGEGT. The CDR3 runs to 11 residues. The source is a human donor in a cohort sampled during active COVID-19. The chain couples TRBV6-2 or TRBV6-3 to TRBJ2-7; a weak D match, TRBD2 (7 bases). The sample comprised peripheral blood. The CDR3 loop reads CASSYGGSGTF. The DNA for the CDR3 is TGTGCCAGCAGTTACGGCGGCAGCGGGACATTC.